The T cell receptor beta chain under discussion was sequenced for a study of graft-versus-host responses after intestinal transplantation. TCRdb's table, derived via immunoSEQ multiplex PCR, lists solely in-frame clones and lacks some. The sample lists 81,000 or so clones; 90% to 95% were seen once. On this clone itself: Antigen unknown.

CDR3 length: 15 amino acids. Germline V lookup: CDR1 SGHNT, CDR2 YENEEA. The V end lost 4 bases, the J end lost 4 bases, and 17 bases lay between the germline ends. This TCR was recovered from a human donor who was the organ donor for an intestinal transplant. The V and J genes are TRBV11-3 and TRBJ2-7; D is possibly TRBD2 (6 bases). This sample comprised unstimulated CD8+ T cells sorted from spleen or lymph node cells, obtained before transplant. The CDR3 DNA reads TGTGCCAGCAGCTCCTCCCGAGGGACTGAGTACGAGCAGTACTTC. This translates into CASSSSRGTEYEQYF. Together with reference TRBV11-3 and TRBJ2-7, the CDR3 gives the full variable domain: EAGVVQSPRYKIIEKKQPVAFWCNPISGHNTLYWYLQNLGQGPELLIRYENEEAVDDSQLPKDRFSAERLKGVDSTLKIQPAELGDSAVYLCASSSSRGTEYEQYFGPGTRLTVT.